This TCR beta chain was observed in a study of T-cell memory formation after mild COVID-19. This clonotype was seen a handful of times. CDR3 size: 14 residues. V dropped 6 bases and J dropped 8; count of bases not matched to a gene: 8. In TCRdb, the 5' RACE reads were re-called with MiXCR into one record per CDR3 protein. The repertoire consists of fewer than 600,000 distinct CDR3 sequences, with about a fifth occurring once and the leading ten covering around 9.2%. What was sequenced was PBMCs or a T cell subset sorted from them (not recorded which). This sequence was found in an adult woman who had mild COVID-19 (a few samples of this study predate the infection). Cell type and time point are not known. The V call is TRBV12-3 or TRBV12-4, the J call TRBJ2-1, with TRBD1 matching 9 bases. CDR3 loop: CASSPNTGGYEQFF. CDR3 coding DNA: TGTGCCAGCAGCCCTAATACAGGGGGCTATGAGCAGTTCTTC.